The 2 T cell receptor beta chains listed next were all sequenced from one sample in a study of CD8 T cells in ankylosing spondylitis. General study points: The study identified a TCR beta motif of several highly homologous variants that appeared characteristic of ankylosing spondylitis blood.

Their antigens remain unidentified. TCRdb fed the 5' RACE reads into MiXCR, producing one record per CDR3 protein. The sample holds a few hundred thousand distinct CDR3 sequences, approximately 8.2% seen once. Sequencing input: blood, either unsorted or a sorted T cell fraction (not recorded which). These receptors all come from a male donor with ankylosing spondylitis.

The genes are TRBV20-1 and TRBJ1-1; TRBD1 matches 8 bases. The CDR3 runs 13 residues. J was trimmed by 6 bases and V by 6 bases; bases with no gene match: 9. Germline loops: CDR1 DFQATT, CDR2 SNEGSKA (reference sequence). CDR3 sequence (DNA): TGCAGTGCATCACAGGGGGGTCTGGCTGAAGCTTTCTTT. Its translation is CSASQGGLAEAFF.

This clonotype was detected a few times. V is TRBV4-3 and J is TRBJ2-1; 10 bases are shared with TRBD2. Germline CDR1 LGHNA, CDR2 YSLEER. The V gene end was trimmed by 1 base and the J gene end by 8 bases; junction bases not matched to a gene: 8. This CDR3 contains 16 residues. The CDR3 DNA follows: TGCGCCAGCAGCCAAGTAAGCGGGAGGGCCGTCTATGAGCAGTTCTTC. Translating it yields CASSQVSGRAVYEQFF.